This T cell receptor (beta chain) was observed in a study of cytomegalovirus exposure and HLA in healthy donors. The study, taken as a whole, reports: The classifier was said to identify cytomegalovirus status with high specificity and sensitivity.

Germline V CDR1 and CDR2: LGHNA, YSLEER. This CDR3 has 13 amino acids. J gave up 7 bases and V 1 base, and 2 bases lay outside the gene matches. About this clone: Its specificity is unknown.

Researchers ran the PCR with 60 Vbeta and 13 Jbeta primers. Authors' data handling: Unique TCR beta chains numbered about 79 million in a later analysis, with some 9.9 million shared. Generated by immunoSEQ multiplex PCR, the TCRdb table keeps only in-frame clones and is missing some. V and J calls and clone size are as listed in that table; D and trimming were resolved from the DNA. The sample comprises roughly 170,000 clones, 80% to 85% of which are singletons, and over 1.5% rests with the top ten. The receptor was isolated from a man between 50 and 59 years old in good health and CMV-seronegative. This chain links TRBV4-3 with TRBJ1-2, with 8 bases matching TRBD1. The sample taken for sequencing was PBMCs. CDR3 nucleotides: TGCGCCAGCAGCCAAGGGACAGGGTCTGGCTACACCTTC. Encoded protein: CASSQGTGSGYTF.